This T cell receptor (beta chain) originates from a study of blood T cell repertoires in COVID-19. Across the study: Whether acute or convalescent, the COVID-19 samples came from the United States, Italy and Spain. Sources were T cells, B-cell-depleted T cells, or PBMCs; the material itself was cDNA or gDNA.

Under the authors' procedure: Estimation of nucleated cell counts relied on the amplification of reference gene primers. This table comes from immunoSEQ multiplex PCR, and its TCRdb copy is limited to in-frame clones, with some not included. V and J calls and clone size come straight from that table; D and trimming were deduced from the DNA. The repertoire has 35,000 to 50,000 clones, about 85% of them found once; the top ten carry about 13%. V trimming: 4 bases; J trimming: 2 bases; junction bases outside the gene matches: 6. CDR1 and CDR2 from the germline V gene are SGHTA and FQGTGA. The CDR3 covers 15 residues.

The sequence came from a human donor in a cohort sampled during active COVID-19. The V gene is TRBV7-3, the J gene TRBJ2-5; TRBD2 aligns across 8 bases. Specimen: peripheral blood. The CDR3 bases are TGTGCCAGCAGCTACGTGGCGGGAGGTCAAGAGACCCAGTACTTC. This sequence encodes CASSYVAGGQETQYF. The full variable domain, rest sourced from reference TRBV7-3 and TRBJ2-5, is GAGVSQTPSNKVTEKGKYVELRCDPISGHTALYWYRQSLGQGPEFLIYFQGTGAADDSGLPNDRFFAVRPEGSVSTLKIQRTERGDSAVYLCASSYVAGGQETQYFGPGTRLLVL.